The rows below give T cell receptor beta chains drawn from one sample of a study of shared clonotypes between healthy human individuals. Libraries were prepared by immunoSEQ multiplex PCR; TCRdb keeps only in-frame clonotypes and omits some of them. Among roughly 2.6 million clones listed, approximately 94% were seen once. The sequenced sample consisted of naive CD4+ T cells sorted from blood. Source of these receptors: a man aged 18 to 29 in good health. Each CDR3 is given with its conserved first and last residue. D genes are given only for firm matches.

j_gene: TRBJ1-1; d_gene: -; v_gene: TRBV6-5; CDR3aa: CASSRVPEAFF; CDR3nt: TGTGCCAGCAGTAGGGTGCCTGAAGCTTTCTTT
j_gene: TRBJ2-7; d_gene: TRBD1; v_gene: TRBV6-5; CDR3aa: CASSYSGTDYEQYF; CDR3nt: TGTGCCAGCAGTTACTCTGGGACAGACTACGAGCAGTACTTC
j_gene: TRBJ1-2; d_gene: TRBD1; v_gene: TRBV10-1; CDR3aa: CASRGGQGSQHGYTF; CDR3nt: TGCGCCAGCAGGGGGGGACAGGGGTCGCAGCATGGCTACACCTTC
j_gene: TRBJ2-1; d_gene: -; v_gene: TRBV5-4; CDR3aa: CASSGGASSYNEQFF; CDR3nt: TGTGCCAGCAGCGGAGGGGCTAGCTCCTACAATGAGCAGTTCTTC
j_gene: TRBJ2-5; d_gene: -; v_gene: TRBV30; CDR3aa: CAWSVPRIKGGEETQYF; CDR3nt: TGTGCCTGGAGTGTACCTCGAATTAAGGGCGGAGAAGAGACCCAGTACTTC
j_gene: TRBJ2-5; d_gene: -; v_gene: TRBV2; CDR3aa: CASSASGGETQYF; CDR3nt: TGTGCCAGCAGCGCCAGTGGCGGGGAGACCCAGTACTTC
j_gene: TRBJ2-5; d_gene: TRBD1; v_gene: TRBV5-1; CDR3aa: CASSSFMTGMRETQYF; CDR3nt: TGCGCCAGCAGCTCTTTCATGACAGGGATGAGAGAGACCCAGTACTTC
j_gene: TRBJ1-5; d_gene: -; v_gene: TRBV30; CDR3aa: CAWSVDGASNQPQHF; CDR3nt: TGTGCCTGGAGTGTCGATGGGGCTAGCAATCAGCCCCAGCATTTT
j_gene: TRBJ1-2; d_gene: TRBD1; v_gene: TRBV19; CDR3aa: CASGDRAYYGYTF; CDR3nt: TGTGCCAGTGGGGACAGGGCTTACTATGGCTACACCTTC
j_gene: TRBJ2-7; d_gene: -; v_gene: TRBV4-1; CDR3aa: CASSLSQGPYEQYF; CDR3nt: TGCGCCAGCAGCCTAAGTCAGGGCCCCTACGAGCAGTACTTC
j_gene: TRBJ1-4; d_gene: -; v_gene: TRBV7-9; CDR3aa: CASSLTGTSTNEKLFF; CDR3nt: TGTGCCAGCAGCTTAACAGGGACGTCAACTAATGAAAAACTGTTTTTT
j_gene: TRBJ1-3; d_gene: -; v_gene: TRBV4-3; CDR3aa: CASSQEPTISSGNTIYF; CDR3nt: TGCGCCAGCAGCCAAGAACCCACGATAAGCTCTGGAAACACCATATATTTT
j_gene: TRBJ2-2; d_gene: -; v_gene: TRBV5-4; CDR3aa: CASSQRERAGELFF; CDR3nt: TGTGCCAGCAGCCAAAGGGAGAGGGCCGGGGAGCTGTTTTTT
j_gene: TRBJ2-3; d_gene: TRBD1; v_gene: TRBV5-1; CDR3aa: CASSLGPTGKVDTQYF; CDR3nt: TGCGCCAGCAGCTTGGGACCGACAGGGAAGGTCGATACGCAGTATTTT
j_gene: TRBJ2-3; d_gene: -; v_gene: TRBV5-1; CDR3aa: CASSFWTHTDTQYF; CDR3nt: TGCGCCAGCAGCTTTTGGACCCATACAGATACGCAGTATTTT
j_gene: TRBJ1-4; d_gene: TRBD1; v_gene: TRBV30; CDR3aa: CAWGTGEKLFF; CDR3nt: TGTGCCTGGGGGACAGGCGAAAAACTGTTTTTT
j_gene: TRBJ2-7; d_gene: -; v_gene: TRBV6-5; CDR3aa: CASSWVGVYEQYF; CDR3nt: TGTGCCAGCAGTTGGGTTGGAGTCTACGAGCAGTACTTC